Described below is a single T cell receptor beta chain sequence and its context. This sample was taken from a study of control samples from healthy donors and cancer patients. TCRdb's copy holds only in-frame clones and misses some; the assay was immunoSEQ multiplex PCR. The sample holds around 150,000 clones, 96% seen once. This CDR3 comprises 12 residues. The ends were cut back, 5 bases at V and 15 bases at J, with 17 bases in the middle. This TCR derives from a woman aged 25 to 39 in good health. Input material: blood. The chain uses TRBV23-1 and TRBJ2-1; D gene uncertain. TRBV23-1 qualifies as an ORF whose function is uncertain. The CDR3 DNA reads as TGCGCCAGCAGTAACAAGACCCAGATTTGGTTCTTC. It codes for CASSNKTQIWFF.